This TCR beta chain was recovered during a study of vaccination and CD4 T cells after COVID-19 (dated by TCRdb to the early 2020s). Context from the whole study: Convalescent patients had a positive SARS-CoV-2 result on nasal swab PCR, and of these patients, several had mild disease and one had severe disease. Participants got two doses of the Pfizer-BioNTech BNT162b2 vaccine (n=8) or two doses of the Moderna mRNA-1273 vaccine (n=2). The convalescent cohort comprised six males and four females, including two Hispanic individuals, seven Caucasians, two Asians and one multiracial person. Post-COVID blood samples from convalescent patients were collected a median of roughly 100 days after diagnosis, with a range of roughly 30 to 170 days. Post-vaccine blood samples were collected a median of about 72 days after the second vaccine dose, ranging from about 14 to 241 days. Overlapping spike peptide pools from SARS-CoV-2 and from the common cold coronaviruses HCoV-NL63, HCoV-OC43 and HCoV-229E were used as culture stimuli. In control cultures, a CEFX viral epitope pool was used as positive control, an HIV-1 Nef peptide pool was used as negative control, or no peptide was added. The spike-specific CD4+ TCR repertoire was compared before and after mRNA vaccination in over nine COVID-19 convalescent patients and a handful of infection-naive healthy vaccine recipients.

The library was generated by PCR. At the Johns Hopkins FTIC core, DNA from the cultured CD4+ T cells underwent TCR sequencing with the Oncomine TCR Beta short-read assay. Genomic DNA was extracted from the cultured CD4+ T cells with the QIAamp micro DNA kit. Oncomine TCR Beta libraries from cultured CD4+ T cells were pooled using unique dual indexes and sequenced on an Illumina iSeq 100. In the source study's methods: Non-productive sequences were filtered out, and CDR3s that did not start with C, did not end with F or W, or were shorter than 7 amino acids were discarded. Antigen-specific clonotypes were identified using the MANAFEST web application through comparison of peptide-stimulated wells with reference and other culture wells. Positive clones required FDR below 0.05, an odds ratio above 5, and productive frequency above 0.1% in at least two of three replicate wells. A clonotype was classed as cross-reactive if the clonotype showed significant expansion both in SARS-CoV-2 spike wells and in at least one common cold coronavirus spike condition. CDR3 homology was assessed with Levenshtein distances (stringdist) and unrooted phylogenetic trees (ape) in R version 3.6.1. TCRdb ran its own pipeline on the public reads, namely fastp trimming at Q25 and MiXCR clone calling, and kept in-frame beta chains. Rows with a matching CDR3 protein are joined into one entry that keeps the most common DNA and genes. These V and J calls rely on TCRdb rather than the paper's analysis. The sample table holds about 11,000 distinct CDR3 sequences, of which around 40% were seen once. About 35% of the sample is taken by the ten largest.

According to the study, the label for this sample's treatment or condition signals: 10-day PBMC culture with coronavirus spike peptide pools or control peptides (ViraFEST assay). The study used the ViraFEST assay, which expanded antigen-specific T cells with peptide pools and then identified expanded clonotypes by TCR sequencing. The convalescent patients' positive SARS-CoV-2 PCR tests were from March to December 2020, which was before the Alpha, Beta and Delta variants emerged in the United States. Each well held 2 million to 2.5 million PBMCs cultured with around 10 ug/ml peptide pools in IMDM containing about 5% human AB serum and about 10 IU/ml IL-2. On days 3 and 7, half of the culture medium was replaced with fresh IL-2-containing medium. After approximately 10 days of culture, CD4+ T cells were isolated by negative selection using the EasySep CD4+ T cell isolation kit. Ficoll-Paque Plus gradient centrifugation was used to isolate PBMCs from whole blood, and the isolated PBMCs were then either used fresh or cryopreserved at -140C. Culture conditions were generally each tested in triplicate wells.

As for this clonotype: No cognate antigen has been identified for it. No base-level quality is on record; no much larger clone is a single base apart.

Cut back by 5 bases and 10 bases, the V and J ends lie 12 bases apart. Including the terminal cysteine and phenylalanine, the CDR3 comprises 12 residues. Only the CDR3 portion is preserved as DNA: 36 bases, with reading frame beginning at the first base. General conclusions and limits of the study: In convalescent patients, nearly all vaccine-specific clones (304 of 307) were found to be mono-reactive for SARS-CoV-2 spike rather than cross-reactive with common cold coronaviruses. In convalescent patients, a median around 90% of post-vaccine SARS-CoV-2-reactive clones were detected only after vaccination, suggesting vaccine-specific priming. The median number of SARS-CoV-2-reactive clonotypes rose from around 21 after infection to approximately 41 after vaccination, but the change was not significant. Only a relatively small number of convalescent patients were included in the study, and early timepoints following natural infection were not analyzed.

Recombination joined TRBV12-3 or TRBV12-4 with TRBJ1-5, with the D segment identity uncertain. This TCR was sampled from a human donor who had recovered from COVID-19. The sequencing sample was made of CD4+ T cells from blood, cultured in vitro. The CDR3 protein: CASSGPGEPQHF. The base sequence is TGTGCCAGCAGTGGCCCCGGAGAACCCCAGCATTTT.